This TCR beta chain was profiled in a study of shared clonotypes between healthy human individuals. Study details: Three plates were used per donor for CD4 naive, three for CD4 memory, two for CD8 naive and one for CD8 memory.

Naive CD8 cells comprised CD45RO-negative, CCR7-positively selected cells, excluding terminally differentiated effector memory CD45RA+ cells. As concerns this clone: Antigen unknown.

Sequencing used immunoSEQ multiplex PCR; TCRdb keeps in-frame clones, though not all of them. Altogether about 2 million clones are present, 85% to 95% being singletons, with the ten largest covering roughly 1%. Study-level findings and limits: It was anticipated that sequencing depth would influence how many clonotypes donors shared.

Source material: naive CD8+ T cells sorted from blood. The sequence derives from a man younger than 35 in good health.

The CDR3 loop reads CASSGRGPEKLFF. CDR3 sequence (DNA): TGTGCCAGCAGTGGGAGGGGACCCGAAAAACTGTTTTTT. The chain has TRBV28 and TRBJ1-4; D possibly corresponds to TRBD1 (5 bases). CDR3 size: 13 residues. Deletions cut 5 bases from V and 8 bases from J, with 12 bases between. Germline V gives CDR1 MDHEN, CDR2 SYDVKM.